The clone carrying this T cell receptor (beta chain) was recorded once. Under the authors' procedure: Estimates of nucleated cell counts were drawn from the amplification of reference gene primers. TCRdb keeps only in-frame clones here, not all; method: immunoSEQ multiplex PCR. D and trimming come from the DNA, and the V and J calls and clone size come from that table. The table lists around 160,000 clones, just under 85% of them singletons. These data are taken from a study of blood T cell repertoires in COVID-19. Across the whole study: Samples taken during acute and convalescent COVID-19 were collected in the United States, Italy and Spain.

The source is a woman in her forties with active or convalescent COVID-19. The sequencing input was peripheral blood.

This CDR3 is CASSLVGGSSYNEQFF. In DNA form, the CDR3 reads TGTGCCAGCAGCTTAGTAGGGGGCAGCTCCTACAATGAGCAGTTCTTC. The rearrangement joins TRBV7-2 to TRBJ2-1; 7 nucleotides agree with TRBD1. There are 16 residues in the CDR3. Germline CDR1 SGHTA, CDR2 FQGNSA. Unmatched junction bases numbered 3, after V lost 1 base and J lost 0 bases.